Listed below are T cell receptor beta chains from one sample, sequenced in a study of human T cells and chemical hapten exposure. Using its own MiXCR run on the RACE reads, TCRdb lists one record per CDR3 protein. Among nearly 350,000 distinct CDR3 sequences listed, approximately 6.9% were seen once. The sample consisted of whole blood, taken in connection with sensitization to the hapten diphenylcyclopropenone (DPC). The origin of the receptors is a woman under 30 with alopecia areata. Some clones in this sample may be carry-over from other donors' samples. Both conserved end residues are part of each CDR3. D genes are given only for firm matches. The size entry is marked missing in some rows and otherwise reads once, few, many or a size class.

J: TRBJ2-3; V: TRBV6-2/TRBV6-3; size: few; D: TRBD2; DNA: TGTGCCAGCAGGGGTCTAGCGGATCTCACAGATACGCAGTATTTT; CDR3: CASRGLADLTDTQYF
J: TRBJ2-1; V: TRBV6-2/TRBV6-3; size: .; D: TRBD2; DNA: TGTGCCAGCAGTTATCCTAGCGGGGGCCCTTTTTCCTCCTACAATGAGCAGTTCTTC; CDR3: CASSYPSGGPFSSYNEQFF
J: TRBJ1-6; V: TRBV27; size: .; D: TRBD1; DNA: TGTGCCAGCAGTATAACCGGGACAGGGAGTACACCCCTCCACTTT; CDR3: CASSITGTGSTPLHF
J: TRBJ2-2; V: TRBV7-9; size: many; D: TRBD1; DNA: TGTGCCAGCAGCTTAGCGGGGACAGACACCGGGGAGCTGTTTTTT; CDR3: CASSLAGTDTGELFF
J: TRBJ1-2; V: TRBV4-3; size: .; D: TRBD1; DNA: TGCGCCAGCAGCCCCGGACAGGGTTTCTTCTATGGCTACACCTTC; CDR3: CASSPGQGFFYGYTF
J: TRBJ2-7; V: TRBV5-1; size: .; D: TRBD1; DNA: TGCGCCAGCAGCTGGCGGTCGTACAGGGGGATTCCCTACGAGCAGTACTTC; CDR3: CASSWRSYRGIPYEQYF
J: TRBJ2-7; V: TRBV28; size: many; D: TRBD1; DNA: TGTGCCAGCAGTCCTCCGTCCGGGACAGGCAAGGTCCACGAGCAGTACTTC; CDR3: CASSPPSGTGKVHEQYF
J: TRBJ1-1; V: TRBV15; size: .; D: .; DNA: TGTGCCACTTTGCCGGGCCTTACGAACACTGAAGCTTTCTTT; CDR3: CATLPGLTNTEAFF
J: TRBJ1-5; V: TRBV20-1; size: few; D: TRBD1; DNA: TGCAGTGCTAGAGAAGGAGCAGGGGGCTGGCGTCAGCCCCAGCATTTT; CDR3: CSAREGAGGWRQPQHF
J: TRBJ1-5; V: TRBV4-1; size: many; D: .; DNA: TGCGCCAGCAGCCTAACAGGAGTGAATCAGCCCCAGCATTTT; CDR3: CASSLTGVNQPQHF
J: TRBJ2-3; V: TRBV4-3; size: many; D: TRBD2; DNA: TGCGCCAGCAGCCAAGATCCGTCTAGCGGGGGGACCACAGATACGCAGTATTTT; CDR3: CASSQDPSSGGTTDTQYF
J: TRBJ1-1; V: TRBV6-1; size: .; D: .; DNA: TGTGCCAGCAGTGGAGGTGGATCTGAAGCTTTCTTT; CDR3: CASSGGGSEAFF
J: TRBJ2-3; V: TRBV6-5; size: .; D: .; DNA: TGTGCCACGGGCCTAGCACGAACTTCAGATACGCAGTATTTT; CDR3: CATGLARTSDTQYF
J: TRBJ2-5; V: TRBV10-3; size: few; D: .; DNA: TGTGCCATCAGTGATGGAGTAGCCCTCCAAGAGACCCAGTACTTC; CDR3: CAISDGVALQETQYF
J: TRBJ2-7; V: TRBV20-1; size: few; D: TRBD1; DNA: TGCAGTGCTAGGGGCAACCCGGGACAGCTGTCCTACGAGCAGTACTTC; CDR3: CSARGNPGQLSYEQYF
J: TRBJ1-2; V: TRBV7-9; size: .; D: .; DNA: TGTGCCAGCAGCTCACCGGGGGGGTGGAACACCTTC; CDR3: CASSSPGGWNTF
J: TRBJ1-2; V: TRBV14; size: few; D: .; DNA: TGTGCCAGCAGCCAAGACAGCTTCTATGGCTACACCTTC; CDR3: CASSQDSFYGYTF
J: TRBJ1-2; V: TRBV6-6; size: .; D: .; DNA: TGTGCCAGCAGTCGGGCAGGGGAAGCGTATGGCTACACCTTC; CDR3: CASSRAGEAYGYTF
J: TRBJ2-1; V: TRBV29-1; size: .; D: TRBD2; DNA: TGCAGCGTTGAATATAGCGGGGGGGCCTATGAGCAGTTCTTC; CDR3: CSVEYSGGAYEQFF
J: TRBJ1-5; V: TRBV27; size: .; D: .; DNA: TGTGCCAGCAGTTTGGGCAGGGGACACAATCAGCCCCAGCATTTT; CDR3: CASSLGRGHNQPQHF
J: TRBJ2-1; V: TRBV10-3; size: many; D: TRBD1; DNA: TGTGCCATCAGTGACTGGGACAGGGGAGCGGATGAGCAGTTCTTC; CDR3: CAISDWDRGADEQFF
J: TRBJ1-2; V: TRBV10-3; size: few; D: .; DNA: TGTGCCATCAGTGAGACCCAGTGGCCCTCCCTGTTCGGCTACACCTTC; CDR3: CAISETQWPSLFGYTF
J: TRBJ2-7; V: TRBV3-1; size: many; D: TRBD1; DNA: TGTGCCAGCAGCCTATGGACAGGGGGGAGGAGGGAGCAGTACTTC; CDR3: CASSLWTGGRREQYF
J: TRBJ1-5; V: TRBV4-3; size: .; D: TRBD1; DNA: TGCGCCAGCAGCCAAGATGGAGGGGGCTATCAGCCCCAGCATTTT; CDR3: CASSQDGGGYQPQHF
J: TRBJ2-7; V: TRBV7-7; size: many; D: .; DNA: TGTGCTAGCAGCTTAGGCGGGATCAACGAGCAGTACTTC; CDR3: CASSLGGINEQYF
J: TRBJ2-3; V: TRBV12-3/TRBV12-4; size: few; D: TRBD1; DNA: TGTGCCAGCAGTTCCAGGGGGCGAGATACGCAGTATTTT; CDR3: CASSSRGRDTQYF
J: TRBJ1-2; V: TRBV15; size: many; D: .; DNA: TGTGCCACCAGCAACGAGGAATCGGGTGGCTACACCTTC; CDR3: CATSNEESGGYTF
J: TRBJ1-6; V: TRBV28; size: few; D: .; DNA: TGTGCCAGCAGTTCCTACCTGGGGCTTAGGGTTTCACCCCTCCACTTT; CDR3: CASSSYLGLRVSPLHF
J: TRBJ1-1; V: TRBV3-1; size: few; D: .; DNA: TGTGCCAGCAGCCAAGTCCTTAGCGAGAACACTGAAGCTTTCTTT; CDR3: CASSQVLSENTEAFF